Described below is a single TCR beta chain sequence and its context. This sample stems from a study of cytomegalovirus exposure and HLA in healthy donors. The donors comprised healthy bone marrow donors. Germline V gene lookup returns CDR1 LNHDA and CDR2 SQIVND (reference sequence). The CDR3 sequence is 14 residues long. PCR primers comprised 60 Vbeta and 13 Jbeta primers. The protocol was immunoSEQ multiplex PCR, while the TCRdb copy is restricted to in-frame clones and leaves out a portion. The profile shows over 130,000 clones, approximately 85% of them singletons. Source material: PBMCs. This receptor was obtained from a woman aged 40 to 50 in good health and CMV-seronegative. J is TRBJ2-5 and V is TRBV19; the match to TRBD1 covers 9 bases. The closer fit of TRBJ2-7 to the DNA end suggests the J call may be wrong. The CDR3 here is CASSTRTGAGEQYF. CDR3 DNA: TGTGCCAGTAGCACAAGGACAGGGGCGGGCGAGCAGTACTTC.